This TCR beta chain comes out of a study of CD8 T cells in ankylosing spondylitis. Study-wide results and caveats: Reportedly, significant enrichment of disease-linked clones occurred in matched ankylosing spondylitis synovial fluid. In peripheral blood, disease-linked CD8+ clones occurred at relatively low frequencies. What appeared characteristic of ankylosing spondylitis blood was a TCR beta motif of eight or nine highly homologous variants.

Quantitative 5'-RACE with molecular barcodes produced the TCR beta libraries. From the 5' RACE reads, TCRdb called clonotypes with MiXCR, one entry per CDR3 protein. In the table there are under 250,000 distinct CDR3 sequences, under 8.5% of which are singletons. This clonotype was picked up many times. The antigen is undetermined. Germline-derived CDR1 and CDR2 are SQVTM and ANQGSEA. V shed 7 bases and J shed 8 bases, with 21 bases lying between them. The CDR3 covers 14 residues. The sequenced material came from blood, either unsorted or a sorted T cell fraction (not recorded which). J is TRBJ2-1 and V is TRBV29-1; no firm D call. The receptor's source is a female donor with ankylosing spondylitis or in good health (not recorded which). As DNA, the CDR3 is TGCAGCGGAGGCCTTCGGCAGGTTGGGGATGAGCAGTTCTTC. Residues: CSGGLRQVGDEQFF.